The 13 T cell receptor beta chains below all came from one sample that was sequenced in a study of patients and donors after allogeneic stem cell transplantation. TCRdb recomputed calls from the RT-PCR reads with MiXCR, one row per CDR3 protein. The sample consists of roughly 200,000 distinct CDR3 sequences, around 41% of them appearing once. Sequencing used blood, either unsorted or a sorted T cell fraction (not recorded which). The receptors shown here come from a human donor who was either an allogeneic HSCT recipient or a stem cell or donor lymphocyte infusion donor (not recorded which). It is not recorded whose cells these are; they may come from a transplant donor.

There are a few counts of this clonotype. The chain links TRBV12-3 or TRBV12-4 to TRBJ2-1, with 9 bases identical to TRBD1. The J segment lost 9 bases and the V segment lost 2 bases, leaving 5 bases of the junction unmatched. The length of the CDR3 is 14 residues. Written as DNA, the CDR3 is TGTGCCAGCAGTTTAAGGGGACAGGGAGGTGAGCAGTTCTTC. Translated: CASSLRGQGGEQFF.

The V and J genes are TRBV29-1 and TRBJ2-1; 10 bases are shared with TRBD1. The CDR3 covers 15 residues. J gave up 6 bases and V 2 bases, and 7 bases lay outside the gene matches. CDR1 and CDR2 from the germline V gene are SQVTM and ANQGSEA. Written as DNA, the CDR3 is TGCAGCGTTGAACCTCGGGACAGGGGTTTCAATGAGCAGTTCTTC. Translating gives CSVEPRDRGFNEQFF.

Points on this clonotype: An end of the junction differs from the germline gene, which may be a read error. The chain combines TRBV6-2 or TRBV6-3 with TRBJ2-7; possibly TRBD1 for D (6 bases). CDR1 and CDR2 from the germline V gene are MNHEY and SVGEGT. The CDR3 is 15 amino acids. The CDR3 bases are TGTGCCAGCAGAGCCCCCGGGACACGGAGCTACGAGGAGTACTTC. It is translated as CASRAPGTRSYEEYF.

This CDR3 reads CASSPQGRLNTEAFF. The DNA for the CDR3 is TGTGCCAGCAGTCCTCAGGGGAGGCTAAACACTGAAGCTTTCTTT. The chain couples TRBV6-2 or TRBV6-3 to TRBJ1-1; a weak D match, TRBD1 (6 bases). The germline CDR1 and CDR2 sequences are MNHEY and SVGEGT. The CDR3 consists of 15 residues. V was shortened by 5 bases and J by 2 bases, with 15 bases between the two germline ends.

The chain is built from TRBV6-5 and TRBJ1-2; possibly TRBD1 for D (6 bases). The CDR3 loop spans 14 amino acids. Germline lookup yields CDR1 MNHEY and CDR2 SVGAGI. Trimming took off 0 bases at V and 4 bases at J, with 9 bases between the two ends. CDR3 region: CASSYSRGGYGYTF. The CDR3, as DNA: TGTGCCAGCAGTTACTCGAGAGGGGGCTATGGCTACACCTTC.

This chain links TRBV13 with TRBJ2-7; TRBD2 matches 7 bases. CDR1 PRHDT and CDR2 FYEKMQ come from the germline V gene (reference sequence). Trimming cost V 5 bases and J 0 bases; bases outside gene matches: 7. The CDR3 has 15 residues. The CDR3 bases are TGTGCCAGCAGCCTTAGCGGGCGTTCCTCCTACGAGCAGTACTTC. Translated: CASSLSGRSSYEQYF.

The CDR3 loop reads CASSHPSTGTEAFF. The DNA of the CDR3 is TGTGCCAGCAGTCACCCATCGACAGGGACTGAAGCTTTCTTT. The chain uses TRBV6-2 or TRBV6-3 and TRBJ1-1; 7 bases are a match to TRBD1. This CDR3 is 14 amino acids long. Germline lookup yields CDR1 MNHEY and CDR2 SVGEGT. J gave up 5 bases and V 5 bases, and 8 bases lay outside the gene matches.

V usage is TRBV5-1 and J usage is TRBJ2-7; possibly TRBD1 for D (5 bases). Germline CDR1 and CDR2: SGHRS and YFSETQ. This CDR3 is 16 amino acids long. Trimming took 4 bases from V and 1 from J, leaving 18 bases between them. The CDR3 loop reads CASSTSLGASSYEQYF. The DNA of the CDR3 is TGCGCCAGCAGCACCTCGCTAGGGGCCTCGTCCTACGAGCAGTACTTC. The whole variable domain, filled in from reference TRBV5-1 and TRBJ2-7, reads KAGVTQTPRYLIKTRGQQVTLSCSPISGHRSVSWYQQTPGQGLQFLFEYFSETQRNKGNFPGRFSGRQFSNSRSEMNVSTLELGDSALYLCASSTSLGASSYEQYFGPGTRLTVT.

The chain joins TRBV6-1 to TRBJ2-7; 7 bases agree with TRBD1. The CDR3 is 14 residues long. Germline CDR1 and CDR2: MNHNS and SASEGT. V lost 4 bases, J lost 2 bases, and 5 bases stayed unmatched. The CDR3 is CASSVKTGPYEQYF. In nucleotides, the CDR3 is TGTGCCAGCAGTGTAAAGACAGGGCCCTACGAGCAGTACTTC.

This clonotype was counted only a few times. V and J are TRBV12-3 or TRBV12-4 and TRBJ2-3; D is unresolved. There are 13 residues in the CDR3. Trimming cost V 3 bases and J 1 base, with 5 bases left between them. The CDR3: CASSFTGTDTQYF. In DNA form, the CDR3 reads TGTGCCAGCAGTTTTACAGGCACAGATACGCAGTATTTT.

The V gene is TRBV2, the J gene TRBJ1-3; TRBD1 is a possible D gene (5 bases). CDR1 and CDR2 from the germline V gene are SNHLY and FYNNEI. This CDR3 comprises 12 residues. Trimming took off 7 bases at V and 7 bases at J, with 11 bases between the two ends. The CDR3 region is CASMQAGNTIYF. CDR3 bases: TGTGCCAGCATGCAGGCAGGGAACACCATATATTTT.

This clonotype was recorded a few times. This chain uses TRBV25-1 with TRBJ1-1, with D perhaps TRBD1 (6 bases). Trimming took 2 bases from V and 3 from J, leaving 13 bases between them. The CDR3 has 15 amino acids. Germline V gene data show CDR1 as MGHDK and CDR2 as SYGVNS. The CDR3 bases are TGTGCCAGCAGTGAAGGGGTAGGGGGATACACTGAAGCTTTCTTT. Amino acid sequence: CASSEGVGGYTEAFF.

The chain combines TRBV5-6 with TRBJ2-2, with 7 bases fitting TRBD1. This CDR3 has 18 residues. V lost 0 bases, J lost 2 bases, and 10 bases stayed unmatched. The V gene's germline CDR1 is SGHDT and CDR2 YYEEEE. CDR3 loop: CASSLALRQGLNTGELFF. The CDR3 region has the DNA TGTGCCAGCAGCTTGGCCTTAAGACAGGGCCTCAACACCGGGGAGCTGTTTTTT.